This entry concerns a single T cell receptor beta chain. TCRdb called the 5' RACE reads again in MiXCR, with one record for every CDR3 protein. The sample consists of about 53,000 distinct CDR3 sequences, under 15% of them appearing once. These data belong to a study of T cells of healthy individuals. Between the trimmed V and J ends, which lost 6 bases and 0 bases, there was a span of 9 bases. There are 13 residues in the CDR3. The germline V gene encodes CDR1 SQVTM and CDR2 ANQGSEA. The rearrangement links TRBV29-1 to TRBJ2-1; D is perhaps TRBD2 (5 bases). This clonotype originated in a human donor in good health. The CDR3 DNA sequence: TGCAGCGTCGGGGAGAGCTCCTACAATGAGCAGTTCTTC. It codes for CSVGESSYNEQFF.